The TCR beta chain under discussion was sequenced for a study of T-cell memory formation after mild COVID-19. In the study overall: There were largely donor-specific TCR clusters.

MiXCR, run by TCRdb on the 5' RACE reads, gives a single entry per CDR3 protein. The profile shows a few hundred thousand distinct CDR3 sequences, under 30% of them singletons. This clonotype was observed a handful of times. The CDR3 sequence is 15 residues long. The V gene's germline CDR1 is SNHLY and CDR2 FYNNEI. The V gene lost 3 bases and the J gene lost 3 bases, with 12 bases spanning the gap. This clonotype originated in an adult woman who had mild COVID-19 (a few samples of this study predate the infection). Cell type and time point are not known. Material for sequencing was PBMCs or a T cell subset sorted from them (not recorded which). The J gene is TRBJ1-5, the V gene TRBV2; D not certain. The CDR3 loop reads CASSEEQVYNQPQHF. Written as DNA, the CDR3 is TGTGCCAGCAGTGAGGAGCAGGTCTACAATCAGCCCCAGCATTTT. The whole variable domain, remainder taken from reference TRBV2 and TRBJ1-5, is EPEVTQTPSHQVTQMGQEVILRCVPISNHLYFYWYRQILGQKVEFLVSFYNNEISEKSEIFDDQFSVERPDGSNFTLKIRSTKLEDSAMYFCASSEEQVYNQPQHFGDGTRLSIL.